This T cell receptor beta chain was sequenced during a study of blood T cell repertoires in COVID-19. Study details: Collection of acute and convalescent COVID-19 samples took place in the United States, Italy and Spain. In each case, the material was cDNA or gDNA derived from T cells, B-cell-depleted T cells, or PBMCs.

Here immunoSEQ multiplex PCR was the method, and the copy in TCRdb shows in-frame clones only, minus some. The sample includes some 290,000 clones, just over 90% seen only once; the top ten take 2.3%. Regarding this clone: Distinct nucleotide sequences in the sample also encode this CDR3.

V dropped 4 bases and J dropped 5 bases, with 8 bases sitting between them. The CDR3 totals 12 residues. Germline CDR1 SEHNR, CDR2 FQNEAQ (reference sequence). Those who participated ranged in age from 18 to 89 years and resided in about two dozen US areas. The chain is built from TRBV7-9 and TRBJ2-5; D may be TRBD2 (6 bases). The sequenced sample consisted of PBMCs or T cells enriched from blood (not recorded which). This sequence was found in a woman aged 40 to 50 with acute COVID-19. This CDR3 is CASSSEGETQYF. In DNA, the CDR3 is TGTGCCAGCAGCTCGGAGGGGGAGACCCAGTACTTC.